This T cell receptor beta chain comes out of a study of PD-L1 blockade in urothelial cancer. The time point here: pretreatment peripheral blood. TCRdb's table, derived via immunoSEQ multiplex PCR, lists solely in-frame clones and lacks some. The table lists around 79,000 clones, around 81% of them singletons. Trimming stripped 5 bases from V and 5 bases from J, with 13 bases between. CDR3 size: 14 residues. CDR1 and CDR2 (germline): SGHAT, FQNNGV. The sequenced sample was PBMCs, obtained around atezolizumab (anti-PD-L1) treatment. The chain uses TRBV11-2 and TRBJ2-1, with D possibly matching TRBD2 (6 bases). This receptor was taken from a man aged 40-50 years with urothelial cancer. The CDR3 sequence is CASSPPRTNNEQFF. CDR3 sequence (DNA): TGTGCCAGCAGCCCGCCACGGACTAACAATGAGCAGTTCTTC.